The following is a TCR beta chain sequence with its context. The antigen remains unidentified. Other DNA sequences of this sample code for an identical CDR3. This entry is derived from a study of OX40 agonist ivuxolimab in advanced cancers. Study details: People who had prior anti-PD-1, anti-PD-L1 or anti-CTLA-4 therapy could take part, and 35% to 50% had some. Study-level results: Expansion of clones was among the lowest in partial responders at 0.1-3.0 mg/kg.

Patients were ruled out by autoimmune disease history or systemic immunosuppression. The table came from immunoSEQ multiplex PCR; TCRdb's copy has only in-frame clones and leaves some out. Found here are some 10,000 clones, 70% to 80% of them singletons; the top ten hold about a fifth. The CDR3 spans 12 residues. The V gene lost 0 bases and the J gene lost 5 bases, with 5 bases spanning the gap. Germline-derived CDR1 and CDR2 are SGHDT and YYEEEE. The chain couples TRBV5-6 to TRBJ1-1, with no clear D. The clonotype comes from an adult with an advanced solid tumor such as melanoma, head and neck, liver or kidney cancer. The specimen was CD4+ or CD8+ T cells sorted from blood, collected in a trial of the OX40 agonist ivuxolimab. CDR3 protein: CASSLGRTEAFF. CDR3 bases: TGTGCCAGCAGCTTGGGGCGGACTGAAGCTTTCTTT.